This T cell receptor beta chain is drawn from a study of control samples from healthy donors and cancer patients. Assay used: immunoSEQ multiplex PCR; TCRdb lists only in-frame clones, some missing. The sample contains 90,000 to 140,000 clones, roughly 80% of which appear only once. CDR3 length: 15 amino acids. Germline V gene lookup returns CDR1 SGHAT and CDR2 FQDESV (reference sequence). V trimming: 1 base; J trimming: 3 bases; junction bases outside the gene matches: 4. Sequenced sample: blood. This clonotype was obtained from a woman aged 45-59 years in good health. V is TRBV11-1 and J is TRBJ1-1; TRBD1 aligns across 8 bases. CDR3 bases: TGTGCCAGCAGCTTAGAGGTACAGGGGGACACTGAAGCTTTCTTT. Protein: CASSLEVQGDTEAFF.